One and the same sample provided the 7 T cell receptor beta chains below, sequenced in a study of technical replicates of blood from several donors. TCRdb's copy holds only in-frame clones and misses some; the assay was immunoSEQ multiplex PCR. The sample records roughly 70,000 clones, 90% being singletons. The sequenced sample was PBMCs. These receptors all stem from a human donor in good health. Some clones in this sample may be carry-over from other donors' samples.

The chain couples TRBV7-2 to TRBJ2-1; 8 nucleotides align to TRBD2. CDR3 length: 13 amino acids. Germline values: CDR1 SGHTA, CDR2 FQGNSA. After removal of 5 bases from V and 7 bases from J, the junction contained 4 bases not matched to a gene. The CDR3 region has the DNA TGTGCCAGCAGCCGGGAGGGCCAGAATGAGCAGTTCTTC. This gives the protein CASSREGQNEQFF.

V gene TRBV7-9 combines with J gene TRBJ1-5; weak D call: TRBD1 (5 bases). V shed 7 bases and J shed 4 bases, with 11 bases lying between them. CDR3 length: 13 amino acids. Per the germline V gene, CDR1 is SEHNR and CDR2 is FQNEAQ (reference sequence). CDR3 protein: CASTTGENQPQHF. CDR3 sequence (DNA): TGTGCCAGCACAACAGGTGAGAATCAGCCCCAGCATTTT.

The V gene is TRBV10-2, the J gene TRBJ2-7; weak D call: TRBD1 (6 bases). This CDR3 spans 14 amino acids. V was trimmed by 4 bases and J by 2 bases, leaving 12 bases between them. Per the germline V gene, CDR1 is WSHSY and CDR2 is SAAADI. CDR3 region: CASSVTGDAYEQYF. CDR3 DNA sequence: TGCGCCAGCAGTGTGACAGGCGACGCCTACGAGCAGTACTTC.

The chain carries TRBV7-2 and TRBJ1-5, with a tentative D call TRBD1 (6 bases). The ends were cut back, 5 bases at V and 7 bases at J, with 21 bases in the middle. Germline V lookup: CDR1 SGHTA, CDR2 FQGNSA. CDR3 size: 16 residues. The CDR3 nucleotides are TGTGCCAGCAGCAATACTCAAAGACAGGAGCGACAGCCCCAGCATTTT. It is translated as CASSNTQRQERQPQHF.

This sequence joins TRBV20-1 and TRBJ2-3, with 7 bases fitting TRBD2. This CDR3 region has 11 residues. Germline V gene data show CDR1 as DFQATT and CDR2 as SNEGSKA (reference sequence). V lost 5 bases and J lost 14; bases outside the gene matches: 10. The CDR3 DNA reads TGCAGTGCTGAGCGGGATAGTCCCGCGTATTTT. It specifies CSAERDSPAYF.

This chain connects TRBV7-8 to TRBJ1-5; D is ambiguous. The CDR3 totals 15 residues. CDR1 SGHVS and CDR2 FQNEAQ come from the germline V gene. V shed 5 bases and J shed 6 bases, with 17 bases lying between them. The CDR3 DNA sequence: TGTGCCAGCAGCCCAAGGACGGGAAGAGGTCAGCCCCAGCATTTT. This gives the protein CASSPRTGRGQPQHF.

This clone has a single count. In nucleotides, the CDR3 is TGTGCCAGCACCATAGGGACTAGCGGGACCTACGAGCAGTACTTC. Encoded protein: CASTIGTSGTYEQYF. V and J are TRBV6-5 and TRBJ2-7; TRBD2 matches 13 bases. The CDR3 totals 15 residues. The junction had 5 bases not matched to a gene; V was cut back by 7 bases and J by 2 bases. The germline gives CDR1 MNHEY, CDR2 SVGAGI.